Below, 25 T cell receptor beta chains from the same sample are listed, as sequenced in a study of blood T cell repertoires in COVID-19. Profiling relied on immunoSEQ multiplex PCR, and the TCRdb table lists in-frame clones only, not all of them. The sample lists about 210,000 clones; roughly four fifths were seen once. The sample taken for sequencing was peripheral blood. These receptors were obtained from a woman aged 40 to 49 with acute or convalescent COVID-19.

The chain carries TRBV2 and TRBJ2-1, with TRBD2 matching over 12 bases. The CDR3 sequence is 14 residues long. Germline V gene sequence: CDR1 SNHLY, CDR2 FYNNEI. After removal of 6 bases from V and 7 bases from J, the junction contained 4 bases not matched to a gene. CDR3 nucleotide sequence: TGTGCCAGCAGCAGACTAGCGGGAGTGAATGAGCAGTTCTTC. Translation: CASSRLAGVNEQFF.

The V call is TRBV19, the J call TRBJ2-1, with 9 bases aligning to TRBD2. Looked up from germline, CDR1 is LNHDA and CDR2 is SQIVND (reference sequence). J gave up 10 bases and V 3 bases, and 10 bases lay outside the gene matches. The CDR3 totals 15 residues. This CDR3 is CASSIAAGGPGEQFF. The CDR3 coding sequence is TGTGCCAGTAGTATCGCGGCGGGAGGGCCGGGGGAGCAGTTCTTC. Full variable domain (missing parts from reference TRBV19 and TRBJ2-1): DGGITQSPKYLFRKEGQNVTLSCEQNLNHDAMYWYRQDPGQGLRLIYYSQIVNDFQKGDIAEGYSVSREKKESFPLTVTSAQKNPTAFYLCASSIAAGGPGEQFFGPGTRLTVL.

The J gene is TRBJ2-2, the V gene TRBV2; 14 nucleotides match TRBD2. The germline CDR1 and CDR2 sequences are SNHLY and FYNNEI. The CDR3 loop spans 15 amino acids. V dropped 10 bases and J dropped 7; count of bases not matched to a gene: 8. The DNA for the CDR3 is TGTGCCACAGGGACTAGCGGGAGTCGGGGCGGGGAGCTGTTTTTT. Encoded protein: CATGTSGSRGGELFF.

This clone showed up just a few times. The J gene is TRBJ2-7, the V gene TRBV7-2; TRBD1 matches 7 bases. Trimming at V came to 4 bases and at J to 5 bases, leaving 14 bases not matched to a gene. CDR1 SGHTA and CDR2 FQGNSA come from the germline V gene. This CDR3 comprises 16 residues. DNA of the CDR3: TGTGCCAGCAGCTACTACACTTCCGGGACAGAACACGAGCAGTACTTC. This gives the protein CASSYYTSGTEHEQYF.

Here the CDR3 reads CASSQVGQDISNYGYTF. CDR3 DNA sequence: TGTGCCAGCAGCCAGGTTGGCCAGGACATCTCTAACTATGGCTACACCTTC. The chain carries TRBV4-2 and TRBJ1-2, with a tentative D call TRBD1 (5 bases). Trimming cost V 3 bases and J 0 bases, with 17 bases left between them. The CDR3 contains 17 residues. CDR1 is LGHNA, CDR2 YNFKEQ, per germline.

This clone has only one observation. This chain links TRBV5-6 with TRBJ1-5, with D tentatively TRBD1 (5 bases). The V gene lost 3 bases and the J gene lost 2 bases, with 9 bases spanning the gap. Germline V gene lookup returns CDR1 SGHDT and CDR2 YYEEEE. CDR3 size: 14 residues. The DNA of the CDR3 is TGTGCCAGCAGCTCGACAGTTGGCAATCAGCCCCAGCATTTT. Its protein product is CASSSTVGNQPQHF.

The chain recombines TRBV30 with TRBJ1-1, with D hard to call. Per germline, CDR1 GTSNPN and CDR2 SVGIG (reference sequence). Trimming stripped 3 bases from V and 0 bases from J, with 8 bases between. The CDR3 consists of 13 residues. CDR3 in DNA: TGTGCCTGGAGACTGCAAGTGAACACTGAAGCTTTCTTT. It yields the protein CAWRLQVNTEAFF.

As for this clone: This specimen includes other DNA sequences encoding the same CDR3. The gene calls are TRBV6-2 or TRBV6-3 and TRBJ1-5, with 8 bases lining up with TRBD1. V lost 1 base, J lost 5 bases, and 4 bases stayed unmatched. This CDR3 has 15 residues. Germline CDR1 and CDR2: MNHEY and SVGEGT. CDR3 coding DNA: TGTGCCAGCAGTTACTGGCAGGGGGCGGATCAGCCCCAGCATTTT. Translating it yields CASSYWQGADQPQHF.

This rearrangement joins TRBV20-1 to TRBJ2-1; weak D call: TRBD2 (6 bases). The V and J ends lost 3 bases and 6 bases respectively, with 15 bases between them. CDR1 and CDR2 from the germline V gene are DFQATT and SNEGSKA (reference sequence). The CDR3 has 14 amino acids. The DNA of the CDR3 is TGCAGTGCTAGTGTGACTAGGGGAGGCAATGAGCAGTTCTTC. Its translation is CSASVTRGGNEQFF.

This clone was observed once. The chain combines TRBV7-8 with TRBJ1-2; no clear D gene. The CDR3 is 16 amino acids. From germline, CDR1 is SGHVS and CDR2 FQNEAQ. Between the trimmed V and J ends, which lost 0 bases and 6 bases, there was a span of 17 bases. This CDR3 is CASSLALAGPDNGYTF. CDR3 bases: TGTGCCAGCAGCTTAGCGCTGGCAGGTCCGGATAATGGCTACACCTTC.

The J gene is TRBJ2-7, the V gene TRBV5-1; 8 positions match TRBD1. With 1 base clipped from V and 6 bases from J, the junction kept 9 bases outside the gene matches. There are 15 residues in the CDR3. Germline lookup yields CDR1 SGHRS and CDR2 YFSETQ. CDR3 in DNA: TGCGCCAGCAGCTTGAAAGTGGGGACAGGTGGCGAGCAGTACTTC. The encoded protein is CASSLKVGTGGEQYF.

This clone appeared a single time. The identical CDR3 is also encoded by other nucleotide sequences in the sample. V is TRBV2 and J is TRBJ2-7; D is undetermined. Trimming stripped 6 bases from V and 2 bases from J, with 5 bases between. In germline, CDR1 is SNHLY, CDR2 FYNNEI. The CDR3 runs to 11 residues. The CDR3 is CASRLTYEQYF. The CDR3 nucleotides are TGTGCCAGCAGACTTACCTACGAGCAGTACTTC.

This chain links TRBV10-2 with TRBJ2-1; D is unclear. Trimming left V 6 bases short and J 7 bases short, with 4 bases between. Germline V gives CDR1 WSHSY, CDR2 SAAADI. This CDR3 region has 10 residues. CDR3 DNA sequence: TGCGCCAGCAGATTAAATGAGCAGTTCTTC. Translating it yields CASRLNEQFF.

This chain connects TRBV5-1 to TRBJ2-7, with 9 bases lining up with TRBD1. Germline V gives CDR1 SGHRS, CDR2 YFSETQ. V was clipped by 0 bases and J by 5 bases; unmatched bases: 6. The CDR3 runs 15 residues. The CDR3 bases are TGCGCCAGCAGCTTGGAAGGGACAGGGAACCACGAGCAGTACTTC. This codes for CASSLEGTGNHEQYF.

This chain connects TRBV6-5 to TRBJ1-6, with no clear D. Germline V gives CDR1 MNHEY, CDR2 SVGAGI. The length of the CDR3 is 13 residues. Trimming pared 7 bases from V and 6 bases from J, leaving 10 bases between. The DNA of the CDR3 is TGTGCCAGCAAGGACTTCAGTAATTCACCCCTCCACTTT. This gives the protein CASKDFSNSPLHF.

The J gene is TRBJ1-2, the V gene TRBV14, with D unclear. V was shortened by 4 bases and J by 4 bases, with 16 bases between the two germline ends. The CDR3 length is 15 residues. Per germline, CDR1 SGHDN and CDR2 FVKESK. CDR3 DNA: TGTGCCAGCAGCCCCAATCTGAGACGGAGCTATGGCTACACCTTC. Its protein is CASSPNLRRSYGYTF.

This chain connects TRBV3-1 (or the pseudogene TRBV3-2) to TRBJ2-7, with D possibly being TRBD2 (5 bases). In germline, CDR1 is LGHDT, CDR2 YNNKEL (reference sequence). V shed 0 bases and J shed 2 bases, with 14 bases lying between them. This CDR3 is 16 amino acids long. The CDR3 coding sequence is TGTGCCAGCAGCCAAGAGTACCCTTCGGAGGCCTACGAGCAGTACTTC. As protein: CASSQEYPSEAYEQYF.

Only a few counts were recorded for this clone. V is TRBV4-1 and J is TRBJ2-7; perhaps TRBD1 as D (6 bases). This CDR3 region has 18 residues. Germline values: CDR1 MGHRA, CDR2 YSYEKL. Trimming stripped 3 bases from V and 2 bases from J, with 23 bases between. The CDR3 DNA reads as TGCGCCAGCAGCCAGATACTCTCGGTAGGGACATCAACCTACGAGCAGTACTTC. Amino acid sequence: CASSQILSVGTSTYEQYF.

This rearrangement joins TRBV5-1 to TRBJ1-2, with 9 positions matching TRBD1. CDR1 is SGHRS, CDR2 YFSETQ, per germline. The ends lost 3 bases at V and 6 bases at J; junction bases unmatched: 6. CDR3 length equals 14 residues. CDR3: CASSSLQGANGYTF. The DNA of the CDR3 is TGCGCCAGCAGCTCCTTACAGGGGGCGAATGGCTACACCTTC. Using reference TRBV5-1 and TRBJ1-2 for the parts outside the CDR3, the full variable domain is KAGVTQTPRYLIKTRGQQVTLSCSPISGHRSVSWYQQTPGQGLQFLFEYFSETQRNKGNFPGRFSGRQFSNSRSEMNVSTLELGDSALYLCASSSLQGANGYTFGSGTRLTVV.

V usage is TRBV27 and J usage is TRBJ1-2; no clear D. The CDR3 sequence is 14 residues long. Trimming stripped 6 bases from V and 4 bases from J, with 15 bases between. Per the germline V gene, CDR1 is MNHEY and CDR2 is SMNVEV (reference sequence). The CDR3 protein is CASRHAGSSYGYTF. The CDR3 DNA follows: TGTGCCAGCAGACACGCGGGGTCTAGCTATGGCTACACCTTC.

This chain joins TRBV12-3 or TRBV12-4 and TRBJ2-7; 7 nucleotides line up with TRBD1. This CDR3 spans 13 amino acids. With V trimmed by 6 bases and J by 1 base, 3 bases remained unmatched. In DNA form, the CDR3 reads TGTGCCAGCAGACCGGGACAGTCCTACGAGCAGTACTTC. As protein: CASRPGQSYEQYF.

The rearrangement joins TRBV18 to TRBJ1-5; 9 nucleotides match TRBD1. The CDR3 length is 16 residues. Per germline, CDR1 KGHSH and CDR2 LQKENI. J was trimmed by 1 base and V by 6 bases; bases with no gene match: 7. In DNA, the CDR3 is TGTGCCAGCTCTCAAACAGGGGGCGGGAGCAATCAGCCCCAGCATTTT. It encodes CASSQTGGGSNQPQHF.

The chain employs TRBV9 and TRBJ2-1; D possibly corresponds to TRBD2 (7 bases). From germline, CDR1 is SGDLS and CDR2 YYNGEE. V gave up 1 base and J gave up 9 bases, with 11 bases separating them. The CDR3 extends over 13 amino acids. The DNA of the CDR3 is TGTGCCAGCAGCGTACCCGGGGGGCGTGAGCAGTTCTTC. Translated, it gives CASSVPGGREQFF.

The V gene is TRBV2, the J gene TRBJ2-3, with D tentatively TRBD2 (5 bases). Germline V gives CDR1 SNHLY, CDR2 FYNNEI. V shed 7 bases and J shed 3 bases, with 14 bases lying between them. The CDR3 covers 14 residues. This CDR3 is CASTELGATDTQYF. The DNA for the CDR3 is TGTGCCAGCACGGAACTGGGAGCGACAGATACGCAGTATTTT. Filled out from reference TRBV2 and TRBJ2-3, the complete variable domain reads EPEVTQTPSHQVTQMGQEVILRCVPISNHLYFYWYRQILGQKVEFLVSFYNNEISEKSEIFDDQFSVERPDGSNFTLKIRSTKLEDSAMYFCASTELGATDTQYFGPGTRLTVL.

V usage is TRBV6-5 and J usage is TRBJ1-1; perhaps TRBD1 as D (5 bases). CDR1 MNHEY and CDR2 SVGAGI come from the germline V gene. The CDR3 runs 13 residues. Trimming stripped 6 bases from V and 3 bases from J, with 11 bases between. The chain's CDR3 is CASRIREDTEAFF. The CDR3 nucleotides read TGTGCCAGCAGAATCAGGGAGGACACTGAAGCTTTCTTT.